This T cell receptor beta chain was identified during a study of molecular identifiers for immune sequencing clone quantification. V was pared by 4 bases and J by 5 bases, with 18 bases between. Germline lookup yields CDR1 MGHRA and CDR2 YSYEKL. The CDR3 spans 16 residues. This clonotype has ten or more counts. TCRdb re-called the PCR reads with MiXCR, one entry per CDR3 protein. The sample lists 350,000 or so distinct CDR3 sequences, about 20% occurring once. The rearrangement uses TRBV4-1 and TRBJ2-1, with D possibly being TRBD2 (6 bases). This TCR was recovered from a human donor in good health. Some libraries in this study had Jurkat cell RNA spiked in. The sample consisted of naive CD8+ T cells from blood, with Jurkat cell RNA spiked in. As to subset: FACS-sorted CD8+CD4-CCR7+CD45RA+ naive T cells. CDR3 nucleotide sequence: TGCGCCAGCAGCCGGACCACCGGGACTGTAAACAATGAGCAGTTCTTC. Translated, it gives CASSRTTGTVNNEQFF.